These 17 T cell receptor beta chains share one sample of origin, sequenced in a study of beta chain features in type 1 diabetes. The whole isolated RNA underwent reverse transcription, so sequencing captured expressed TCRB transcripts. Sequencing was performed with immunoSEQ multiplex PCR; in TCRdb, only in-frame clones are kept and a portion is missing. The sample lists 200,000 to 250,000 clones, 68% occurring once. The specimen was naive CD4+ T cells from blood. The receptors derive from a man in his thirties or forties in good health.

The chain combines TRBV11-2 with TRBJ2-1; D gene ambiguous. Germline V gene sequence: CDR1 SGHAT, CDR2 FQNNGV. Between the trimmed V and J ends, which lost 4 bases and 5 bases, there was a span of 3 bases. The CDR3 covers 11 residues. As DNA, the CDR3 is TGTGCCAGCAGCTACCACAATGAGCAGTTCTTC. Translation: CASSYHNEQFF.

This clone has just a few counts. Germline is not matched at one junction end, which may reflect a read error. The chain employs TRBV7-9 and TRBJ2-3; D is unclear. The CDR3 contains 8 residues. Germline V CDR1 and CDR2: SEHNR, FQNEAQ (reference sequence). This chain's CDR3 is CASNRGPF. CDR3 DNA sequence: TGTGCCAGCAACAGAGGCCCTTTT.

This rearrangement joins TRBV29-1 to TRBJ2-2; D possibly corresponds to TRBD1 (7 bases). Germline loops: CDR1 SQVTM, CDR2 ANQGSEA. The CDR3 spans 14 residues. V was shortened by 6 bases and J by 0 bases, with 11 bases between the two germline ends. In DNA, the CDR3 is TGCAGCGTCGCGGGACAGCCGAACACCGGGGAGCTGTTTTTT. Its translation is CSVAGQPNTGELFF.

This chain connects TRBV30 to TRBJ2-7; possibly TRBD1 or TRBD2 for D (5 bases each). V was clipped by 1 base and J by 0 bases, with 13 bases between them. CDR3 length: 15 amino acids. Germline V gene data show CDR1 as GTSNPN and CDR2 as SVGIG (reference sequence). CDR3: CAWSAGRLSSYEQYF. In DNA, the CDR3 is TGTGCCTGGAGTGCGGGACGACTTTCCTCCTACGAGCAGTACTTC.

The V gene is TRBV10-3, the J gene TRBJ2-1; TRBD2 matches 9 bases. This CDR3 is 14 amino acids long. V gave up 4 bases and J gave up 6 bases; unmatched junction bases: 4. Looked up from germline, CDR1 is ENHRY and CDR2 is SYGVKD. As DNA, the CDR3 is TGTGCCATCAGTGTCCAGCGGGAGGTCAATGAGCAGTTCTTC. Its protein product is CAISVQREVNEQFF.

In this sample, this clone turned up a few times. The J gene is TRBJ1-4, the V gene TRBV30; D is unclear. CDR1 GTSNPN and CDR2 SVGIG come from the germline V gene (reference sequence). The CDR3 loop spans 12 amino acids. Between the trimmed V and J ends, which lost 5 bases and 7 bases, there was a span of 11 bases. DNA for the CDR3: TGTGCCTGGTCGCCGTTCGGTGAAAAACTGTTTTTT. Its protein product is CAWSPFGEKLFF.

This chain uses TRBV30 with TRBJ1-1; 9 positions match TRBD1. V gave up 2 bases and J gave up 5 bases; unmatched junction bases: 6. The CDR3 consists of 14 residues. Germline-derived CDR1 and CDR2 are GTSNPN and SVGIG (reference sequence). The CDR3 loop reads CAWSTGTGWTEAFF. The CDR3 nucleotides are TGTGCCTGGAGTACAGGGACAGGGTGGACTGAAGCTTTCTTT.

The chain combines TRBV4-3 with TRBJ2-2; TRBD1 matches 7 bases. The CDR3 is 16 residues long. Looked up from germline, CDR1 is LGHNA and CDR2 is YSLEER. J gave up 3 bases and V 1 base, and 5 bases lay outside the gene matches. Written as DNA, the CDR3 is TGCGCCAGCAGCCAAGTCCCACAGGGGTACACCGGGGAGCTGTTTTTT. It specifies CASSQVPQGYTGELFF.

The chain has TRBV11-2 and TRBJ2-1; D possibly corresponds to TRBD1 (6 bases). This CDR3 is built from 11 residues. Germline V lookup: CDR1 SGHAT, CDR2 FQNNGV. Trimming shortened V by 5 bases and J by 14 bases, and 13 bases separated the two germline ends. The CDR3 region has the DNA TGTGCCAGCAGCCGGACAGAGTTTAAGTTCTTC. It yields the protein CASSRTEFKFF.

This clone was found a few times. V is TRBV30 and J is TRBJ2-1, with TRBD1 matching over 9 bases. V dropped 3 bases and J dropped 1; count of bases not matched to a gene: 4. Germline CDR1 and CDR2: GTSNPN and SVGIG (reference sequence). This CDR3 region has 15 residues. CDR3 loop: CAWSVGTGSYNEQFF. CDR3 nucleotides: TGTGCCTGGAGCGTAGGGACAGGGTCCTACAATGAGCAGTTCTTC.

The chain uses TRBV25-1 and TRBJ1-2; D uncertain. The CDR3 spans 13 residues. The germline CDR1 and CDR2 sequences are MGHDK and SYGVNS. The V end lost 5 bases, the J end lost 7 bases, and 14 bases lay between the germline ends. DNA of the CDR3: TGTGCCAGCAGTCTTCCCGCGGCCGGTGGCTACACCTTC. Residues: CASSLPAAGGYTF.

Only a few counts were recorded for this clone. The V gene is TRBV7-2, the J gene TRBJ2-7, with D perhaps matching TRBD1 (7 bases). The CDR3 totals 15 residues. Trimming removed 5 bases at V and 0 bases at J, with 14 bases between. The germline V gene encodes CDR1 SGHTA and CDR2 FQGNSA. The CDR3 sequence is CASSAQGGLSYEQYF. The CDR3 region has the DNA TGTGCCAGCAGCGCCCAGGGGGGCCTCTCCTACGAGCAGTACTTC.

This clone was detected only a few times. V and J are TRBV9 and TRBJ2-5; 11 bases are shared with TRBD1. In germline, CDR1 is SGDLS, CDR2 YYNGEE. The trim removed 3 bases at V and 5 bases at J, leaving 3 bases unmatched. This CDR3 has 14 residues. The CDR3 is CASSARDRGETQYF. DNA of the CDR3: TGTGCCAGCAGCGCTAGGGACAGGGGGGAGACCCAGTACTTC.

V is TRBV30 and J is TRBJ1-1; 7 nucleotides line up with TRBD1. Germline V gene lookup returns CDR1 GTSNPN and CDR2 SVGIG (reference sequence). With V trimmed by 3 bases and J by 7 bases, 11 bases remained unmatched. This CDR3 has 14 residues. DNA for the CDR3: TGTGCCTGGAGAATCGACAGGGTCCAGGTTGAAGCTTTCTTT. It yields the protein CAWRIDRVQVEAFF. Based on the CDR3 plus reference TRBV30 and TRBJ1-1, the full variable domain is SQTIHQWPATLVQPVGSPLSLECTVEGTSNPNLYWYRQAAGRGLQLLFYSVGIGQISSEVPQNLSASRPQDRQFILSSKKLLLSDSGFYLCAWRIDRVQVEAFFGQGTRLTVV.

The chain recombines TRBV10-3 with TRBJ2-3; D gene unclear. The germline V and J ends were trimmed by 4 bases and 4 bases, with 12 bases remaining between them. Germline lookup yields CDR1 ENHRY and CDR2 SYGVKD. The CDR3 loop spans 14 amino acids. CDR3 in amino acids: CAISAGDQADTQYF. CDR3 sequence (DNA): TGTGCCATCAGTGCTGGGGATCAGGCAGATACGCAGTATTTT.

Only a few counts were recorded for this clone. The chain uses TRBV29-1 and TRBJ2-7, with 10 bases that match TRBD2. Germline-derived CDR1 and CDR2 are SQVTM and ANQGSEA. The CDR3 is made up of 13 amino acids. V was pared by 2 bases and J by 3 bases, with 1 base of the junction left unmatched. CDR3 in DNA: TGCAGCGTTGAACTAGCGGGAGACTACGAGCAGTACTTC. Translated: CSVELAGDYEQYF.

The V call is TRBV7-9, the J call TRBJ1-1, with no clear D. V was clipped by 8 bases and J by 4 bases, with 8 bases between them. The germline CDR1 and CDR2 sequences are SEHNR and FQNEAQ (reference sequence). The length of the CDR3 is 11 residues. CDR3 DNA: TGTGCCAGCGCACGCCTCACTGAAGCTTTCTTT. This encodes CASARLTEAFF.